The present entry profiles one T cell receptor beta chain with its context. Its antigen is not identified. This entry comes from a study of T cell repertoires in aging, cancer and after chemotherapy. Study at large: Over several months to years, re-sampled healthy donor repertoires clearly shared clones. Whole-study findings and limits: In healthy donors, age-related TCR diversity loss mainly reflected lost richness. Across the chemotherapy interval, each cancer cohort showed higher median generation probability, suggesting thymic rebound.

The template was genomic DNA from peripheral blood, not RNA. TRB rearrangements spanning V, D and J were amplified using mixed TRB-A/B primers. TCRdb fed the multiplex PCR reads into MiXCR, producing one record per CDR3 protein. The table lists about 10,000 distinct CDR3 sequences, around 38% of them singletons, with roughly 1.7% in the top ten. Sequenced input: blood. This clonotype originated in a human donor in good health.

The CDR3 here is CASSPLAGGLTGELFF. The CDR3 DNA reads TGTGCCAGCAGTCCGCTAGCGGGGGGGCTTACCGGGGAGCTGTTTTTT. The chain recombines TRBV27 with TRBJ2-2; 12 bases agree with TRBD2. CDR1 is MNHEY and CDR2 is SMNVEV in the germline V gene (reference sequence). The J segment lost 5 bases and the V segment lost 5 bases, leaving 6 bases of the junction unmatched. The CDR3 consists of 16 residues.